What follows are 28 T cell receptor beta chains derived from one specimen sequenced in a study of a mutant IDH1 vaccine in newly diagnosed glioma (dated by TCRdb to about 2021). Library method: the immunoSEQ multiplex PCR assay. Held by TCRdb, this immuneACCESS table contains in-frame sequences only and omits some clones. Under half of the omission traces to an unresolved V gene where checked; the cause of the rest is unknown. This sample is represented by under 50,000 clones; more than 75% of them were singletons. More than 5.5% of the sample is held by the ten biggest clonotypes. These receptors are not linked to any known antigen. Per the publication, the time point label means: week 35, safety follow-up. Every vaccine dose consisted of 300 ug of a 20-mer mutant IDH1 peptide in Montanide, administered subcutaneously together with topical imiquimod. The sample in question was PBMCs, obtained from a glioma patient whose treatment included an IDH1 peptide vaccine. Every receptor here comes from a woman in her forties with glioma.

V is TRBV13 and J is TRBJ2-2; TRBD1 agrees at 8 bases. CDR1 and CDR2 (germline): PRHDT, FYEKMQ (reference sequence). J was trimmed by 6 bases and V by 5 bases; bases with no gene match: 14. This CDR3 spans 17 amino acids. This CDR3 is CASSRGRTGRVSGELFF. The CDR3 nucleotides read TGTGCCAGCAGCCGAGGAAGGACAGGGCGGGTATCCGGGGAGCTGTTTTTT.

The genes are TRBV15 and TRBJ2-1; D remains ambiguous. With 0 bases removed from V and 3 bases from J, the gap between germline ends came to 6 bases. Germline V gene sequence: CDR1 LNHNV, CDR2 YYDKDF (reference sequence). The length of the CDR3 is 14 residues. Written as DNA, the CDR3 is TGTGCCACCAGCAGAGAGATGGACTACAATGAGCAGTTCTTC. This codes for CATSREMDYNEQFF.

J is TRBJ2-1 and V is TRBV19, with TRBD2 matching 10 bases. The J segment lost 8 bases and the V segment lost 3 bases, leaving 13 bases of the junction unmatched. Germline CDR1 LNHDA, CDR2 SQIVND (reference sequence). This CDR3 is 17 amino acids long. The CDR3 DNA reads TGTGCCAGTAGTATGGGGGGCAGCGGGAGGGTTGGCGATGAGCAGTTCTTC. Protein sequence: CASSMGGSGRVGDEQFF.

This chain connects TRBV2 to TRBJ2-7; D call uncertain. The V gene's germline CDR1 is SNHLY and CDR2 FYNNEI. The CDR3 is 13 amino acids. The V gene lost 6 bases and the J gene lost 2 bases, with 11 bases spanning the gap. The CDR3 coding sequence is TGTGCCAGCAGCGCCCGGCTGGCCTACGAGCAGTACTTC. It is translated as CASSARLAYEQYF.

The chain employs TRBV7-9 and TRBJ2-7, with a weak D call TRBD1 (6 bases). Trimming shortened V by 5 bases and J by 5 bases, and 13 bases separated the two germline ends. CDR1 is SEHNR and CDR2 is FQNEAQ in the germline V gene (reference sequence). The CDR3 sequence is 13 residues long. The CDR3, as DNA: TGTGCCAGCAGCCCCCAACAGGGCCACGAGCAGTACTTC. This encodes CASSPQQGHEQYF.

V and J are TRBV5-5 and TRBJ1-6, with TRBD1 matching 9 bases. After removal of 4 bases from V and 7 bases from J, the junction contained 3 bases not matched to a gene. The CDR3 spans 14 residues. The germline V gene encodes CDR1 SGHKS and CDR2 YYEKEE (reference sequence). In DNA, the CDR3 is TGTGCCAGCAGCGTCGGGACAGGGAATTCACCCCTCCACTTT. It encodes CASSVGTGNSPLHF.

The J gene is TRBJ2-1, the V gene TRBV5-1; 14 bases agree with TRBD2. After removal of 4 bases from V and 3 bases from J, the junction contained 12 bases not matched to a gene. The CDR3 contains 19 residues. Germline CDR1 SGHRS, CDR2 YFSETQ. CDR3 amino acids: CASSPSGTSGSRGYNEQFF. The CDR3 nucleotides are TGCGCCAGCAGCCCCTCCGGGACTAGCGGGAGTAGGGGCTACAATGAGCAGTTCTTC.

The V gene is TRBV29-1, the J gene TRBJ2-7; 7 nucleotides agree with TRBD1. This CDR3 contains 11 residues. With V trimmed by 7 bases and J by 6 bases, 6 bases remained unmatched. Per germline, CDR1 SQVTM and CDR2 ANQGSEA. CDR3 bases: TGCAGCGCAAATACAGGGGTCGAGCAGTACTTC. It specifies CSANTGVEQYF.

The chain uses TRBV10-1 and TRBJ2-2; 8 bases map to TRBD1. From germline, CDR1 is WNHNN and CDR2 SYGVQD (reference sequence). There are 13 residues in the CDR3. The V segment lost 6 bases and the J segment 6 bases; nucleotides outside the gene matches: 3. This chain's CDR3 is CASSDRGPGELFF. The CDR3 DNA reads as TGCGCCAGCAGCGACAGGGGACCCGGGGAGCTGTTTTTT.

The CDR3 protein is CASSLWTNYGYTF. The CDR3 DNA is TGCGCCAGCAGCTTATGGACTAACTATGGCTACACCTTC. The chain recombines TRBV5-1 with TRBJ1-2; D is ambiguous. CDR1 is SGHRS and CDR2 is YFSETQ in the germline V gene. The V end lost 2 bases, the J end lost 0 bases, and 5 bases lay between the germline ends. There are 13 residues in the CDR3.

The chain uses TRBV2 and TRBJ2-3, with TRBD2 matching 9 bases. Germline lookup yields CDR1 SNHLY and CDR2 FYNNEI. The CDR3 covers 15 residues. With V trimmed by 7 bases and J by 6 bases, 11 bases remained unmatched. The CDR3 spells CASIEGTSPLDTQYF. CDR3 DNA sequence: TGTGCCAGCATAGAGGGGACTAGCCCTTTGGATACGCAGTATTTT. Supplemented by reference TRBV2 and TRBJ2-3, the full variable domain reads EPEVTQTPSHQVTQMGQEVILRCVPISNHLYFYWYRQILGQKVEFLVSFYNNEISEKSEIFDDQFSVERPDGSNFTLKIRSTKLEDSAMYFCASIEGTSPLDTQYFGPGTRLTVL.

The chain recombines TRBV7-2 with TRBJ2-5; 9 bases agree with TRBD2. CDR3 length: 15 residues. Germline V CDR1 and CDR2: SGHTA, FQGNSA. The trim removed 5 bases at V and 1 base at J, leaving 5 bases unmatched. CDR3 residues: CASSQAGGLQETQYF. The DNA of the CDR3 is TGTGCCAGCAGCCAAGCGGGGGGTCTCCAAGAGACCCAGTACTTC.

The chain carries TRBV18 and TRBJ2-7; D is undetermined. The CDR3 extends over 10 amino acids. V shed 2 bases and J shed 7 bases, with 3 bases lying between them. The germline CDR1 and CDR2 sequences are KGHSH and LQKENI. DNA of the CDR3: TGTGCCAGCTCACCATCAGAGCAGTACTTC. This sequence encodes CASSPSEQYF.

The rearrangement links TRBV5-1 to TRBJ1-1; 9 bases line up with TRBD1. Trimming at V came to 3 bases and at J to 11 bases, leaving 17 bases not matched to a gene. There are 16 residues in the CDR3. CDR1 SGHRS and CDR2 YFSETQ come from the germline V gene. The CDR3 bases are TGCGCCAGCAGCTCGACTCCCCGGGACAGGGCGCCGTCGGCTTTCTTT. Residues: CASSSTPRDRAPSAFF.

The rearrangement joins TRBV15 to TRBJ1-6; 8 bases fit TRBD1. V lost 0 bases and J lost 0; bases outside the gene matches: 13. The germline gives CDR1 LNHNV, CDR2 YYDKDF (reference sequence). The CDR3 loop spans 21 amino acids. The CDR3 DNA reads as TGTGCCACCAGCAGAGATCGTAGGACAGGGCAAGGGAGCTCCTATAATTCACCCCTCCACTTT. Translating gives CATSRDRRTGQGSSYNSPLHF.

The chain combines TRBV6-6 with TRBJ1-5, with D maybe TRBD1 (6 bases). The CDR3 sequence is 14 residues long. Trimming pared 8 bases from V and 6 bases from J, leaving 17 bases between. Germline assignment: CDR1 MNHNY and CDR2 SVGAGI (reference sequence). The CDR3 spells CASGGRQGRQPQHF. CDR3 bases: TGTGCCAGCGGGGGGCGGCAGGGGCGTCAGCCCCAGCATTTT.

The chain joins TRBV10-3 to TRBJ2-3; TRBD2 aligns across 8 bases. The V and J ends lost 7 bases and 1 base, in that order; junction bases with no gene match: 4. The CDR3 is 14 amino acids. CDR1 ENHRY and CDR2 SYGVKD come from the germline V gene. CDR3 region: CAIKVGLGTDTQYF. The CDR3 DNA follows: TGTGCCATCAAGGTGGGACTAGGCACAGATACGCAGTATTTT.

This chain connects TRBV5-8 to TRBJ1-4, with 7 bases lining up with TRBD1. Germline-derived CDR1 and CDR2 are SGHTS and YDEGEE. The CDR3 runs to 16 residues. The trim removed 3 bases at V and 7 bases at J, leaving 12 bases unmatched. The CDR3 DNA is TGTGCCAGCAGCTCACGATCCGGGACAGATGCTGAAAAACTGTTTTTT. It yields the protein CASSSRSGTDAEKLFF.

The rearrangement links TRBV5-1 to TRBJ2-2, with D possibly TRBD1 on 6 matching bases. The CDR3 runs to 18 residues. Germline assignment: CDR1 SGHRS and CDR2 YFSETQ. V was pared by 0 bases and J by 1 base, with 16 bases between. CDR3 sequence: CASSLAGTRWENTGELFF. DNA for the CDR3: TGCGCCAGCAGCTTGGCCGGGACACGGTGGGAGAACACCGGGGAGCTGTTTTTT.

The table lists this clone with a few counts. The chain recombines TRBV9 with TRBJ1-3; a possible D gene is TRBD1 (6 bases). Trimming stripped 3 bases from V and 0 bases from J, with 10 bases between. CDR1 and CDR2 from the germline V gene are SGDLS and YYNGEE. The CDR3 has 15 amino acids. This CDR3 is CASSAQGFSGNTIYF. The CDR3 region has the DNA TGTGCCAGCAGCGCACAGGGTTTCTCTGGAAACACCATATATTTT. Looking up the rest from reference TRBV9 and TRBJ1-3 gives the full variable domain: DSGVTQTPKHLITATGQRVTLRCSPRSGDLSVYWYQQSLDQGLQFLIQYYNGEERAKGNILERFSAQQFPDLHSELNLSSLELGDSALYFCASSAQGFSGNTIYFGEGSWLTVV.

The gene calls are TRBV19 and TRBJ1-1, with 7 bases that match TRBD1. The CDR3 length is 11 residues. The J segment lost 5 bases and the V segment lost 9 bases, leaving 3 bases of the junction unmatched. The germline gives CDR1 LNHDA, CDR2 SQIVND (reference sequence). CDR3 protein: CASSRGTEAFF. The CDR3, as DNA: TGTGCCAGCTCCAGGGGGACTGAAGCTTTCTTT.

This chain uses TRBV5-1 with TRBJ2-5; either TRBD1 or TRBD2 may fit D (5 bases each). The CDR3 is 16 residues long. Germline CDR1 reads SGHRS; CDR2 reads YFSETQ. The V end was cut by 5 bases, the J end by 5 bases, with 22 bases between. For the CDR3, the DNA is TGCGCCAGCAGTTACTTTCGGGGCATAGTTCGGGAGACCCAGTACTTC. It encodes CASSYFRGIVRETQYF.

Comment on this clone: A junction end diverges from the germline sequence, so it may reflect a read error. This chain's CDR3 is CASSADRGRTGELFF. CDR3 in DNA: TGTGCTAGCAGCGCCGACAGGGGGCGCACCGGGGAGCTGTTTTTT. V gene TRBV7-7 combines with J gene TRBJ2-2; 10 nucleotides match TRBD1. The germline V gene has CDR1 SSHAT and CDR2 FNYEAQ (reference sequence). This CDR3 has 15 residues.

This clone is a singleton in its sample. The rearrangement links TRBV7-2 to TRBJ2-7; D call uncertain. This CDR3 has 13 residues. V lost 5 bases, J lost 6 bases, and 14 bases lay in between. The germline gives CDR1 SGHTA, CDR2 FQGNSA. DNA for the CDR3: TGTGCCAGCAGCCTAGAGAGAACCGCCGAGCAGTACTTC. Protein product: CASSLERTAEQYF.

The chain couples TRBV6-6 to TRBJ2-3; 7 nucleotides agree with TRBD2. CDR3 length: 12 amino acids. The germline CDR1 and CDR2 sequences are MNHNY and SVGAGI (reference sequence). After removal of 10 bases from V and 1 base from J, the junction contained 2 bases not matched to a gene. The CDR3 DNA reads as TGTGCCACCGCGGGGGGCACAGATACGCAGTATTTT. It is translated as CATAGGTDTQYF.

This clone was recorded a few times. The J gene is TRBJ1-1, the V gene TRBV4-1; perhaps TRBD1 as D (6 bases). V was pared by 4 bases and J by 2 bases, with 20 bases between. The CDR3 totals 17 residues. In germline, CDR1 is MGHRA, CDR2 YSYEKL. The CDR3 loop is CASSRIGGDRYNTEAFF. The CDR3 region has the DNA TGCGCCAGCAGCCGCATCGGGGGAGACAGGTACAACACTGAAGCTTTCTTT.

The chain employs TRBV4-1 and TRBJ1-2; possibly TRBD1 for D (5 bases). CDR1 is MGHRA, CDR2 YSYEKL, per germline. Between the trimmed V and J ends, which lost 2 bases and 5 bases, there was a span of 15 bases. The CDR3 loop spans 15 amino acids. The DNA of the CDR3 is TGCGCCAGCAGCCAACCTTCCGGGACCTTTTATGGCTACACCTTC. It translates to CASSQPSGTFYGYTF.

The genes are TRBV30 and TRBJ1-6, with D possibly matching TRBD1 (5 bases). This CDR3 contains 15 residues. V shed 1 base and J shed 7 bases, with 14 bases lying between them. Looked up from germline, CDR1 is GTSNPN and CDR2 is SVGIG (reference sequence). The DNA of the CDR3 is TGTGCCTGGAGTGAAGGGGCAGGGAGGAATTCACCCCTCCACTTT. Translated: CAWSEGAGRNSPLHF.